One sample yielded the 6 T cell receptor beta chains listed below, sequenced in a study of beta chain features in type 1 diabetes (dated by TCRdb to 2017 to 2018). Study-level results and caveats: In all four CD4+ subsets, TCRB CDR3 length was moderately but significantly shorter in type 1 diabetes patients.

The method behind the library was the immunoSEQ multiplex PCR assay. All of the isolated RNA was reverse transcribed with the High Capacity cDNA Reverse Transcription Kit, so expressed TCRB transcripts were sequenced. The clones in this table, taken by TCRdb from immuneACCESS, are in-frame only. Not every clone is retained; where verified, under half of the shortfall comes from an unresolved V gene, and the cause of the rest is unknown. The sample table shows about 640,000 clones, and roughly 12% are seen once. Jointly, the top ten make up more than 0.09% of the sample. No antigens are known for them. Sequencing was performed on naive CD4+ T cells from blood. The cell subset or site label corresponds to: true naive CD4+ T cells. The source is a man aged 25 to 40 with type 1 diabetes.

This clone came up a few times. The rearrangement joins TRBV6-5 to TRBJ2-2; D is unresolved. Germline CDR1 is MNHEY and CDR2 is SVGAGI. The V end lost 2 bases, the J end lost 8 bases, and 6 bases lay between the germline ends. This CDR3 spans 12 amino acids. CDR3: CASSYLNGELFF. In nucleotides, the CDR3 is TGTGCCAGCAGTTACCTCAATGGGGAGCTGTTTTTT.

The chain recombines TRBV7-9 with TRBJ2-5, with 10 bases matching TRBD1. The length of the CDR3 is 17 residues. Germline V gives CDR1 SEHNR, CDR2 FQNEAQ (reference sequence). Losses at the gene ends were 0 bases for V and 2 bases for J; bases not matched to a gene: 6. CDR3 region: CASSLADRGFTQETQYF. The CDR3 DNA follows: TGTGCCAGCAGCTTAGCGGACAGGGGGTTCACACAAGAGACCCAGTACTTC.

The CDR3 protein is CSEHRDYGYTF. In DNA, the CDR3 is TGCAGTGAACACAGGGACTATGGCTACACCTTC. The V call is TRBV20-1, the J call TRBJ1-2, with TRBD1 as a possible D gene (6 bases). Germline CDR1 is DFQATT and CDR2 is SNEGSKA (reference sequence). With 7 bases removed from V and 3 bases from J, the gap between germline ends came to 9 bases. The CDR3 is 11 residues long.

The V call is TRBV5-6, the J call TRBJ2-7; 10 bases are a match to TRBD1. From germline, CDR1 is SGHDT and CDR2 YYEEEE. CDR3 size: 14 residues. V lost 5 bases, J lost 3 bases, and 5 bases stayed unmatched. In DNA form, the CDR3 reads TGTGCCAGCAGTTTGCGGACAGGGGGCTACGAGCAGTACTTC. It codes for CASSLRTGGYEQYF. The variable domain in full, with the rest retrieved from reference TRBV5-6 and TRBJ2-7, is DAGVTQSPTHLIKTRGQQVTLRCSPKSGHDTVSWYQQALGQGPQFIFQYYEEEERQRGNFPDRFSGHQFPNYSSELNVNALLLGDSALYLCASSLRTGGYEQYFGPGTRLTVT.

This clone has more than one count but fewer than ten. The CDR3 spells CASSERGRDTEAFF. CDR3 nucleotides: TGTGCCAGCAGTGAACGGGGGAGAGACACTGAAGCTTTCTTT. The V call is TRBV25-1, the J call TRBJ1-1; D may be TRBD1 (5 bases). The germline CDR1 and CDR2 sequences are MGHDK and SYGVNS. The length of the CDR3 is 14 residues. With 2 bases removed from V and 3 bases from J, the gap between germline ends came to 10 bases.

In its sample, this clone was seen a few times. This chain connects TRBV25-1 to TRBJ2-3, with 10 bases matching TRBD2. There are 14 residues in the CDR3. Germline V gene sequence: CDR1 MGHDK, CDR2 SYGVNS. V shed 9 bases and J 1 base; nucleotides not matched to a gene: 4. CDR3 sequence (DNA): TGTGCCAGTGCTCTAGCGGGGGGCACAGATACGCAGTATTTT. Its translation: CASALAGGTDTQYF.